These T cell receptor beta chains were read from a single sample in a study of PD-L1 blockade in urothelial cancer. The method was immunoSEQ multiplex PCR; TCRdb's version includes in-frame clones alone and lacks a portion of them. The sample has about 74,000 clones, 90% seen once. Sequencing was performed on PBMCs, taken around atezolizumab (anti-PD-L1) treatment. The receptors stem from a man in his sixties or seventies with urothelial cancer. CDR3s include the opening cysteine and the closing phenylalanine or tryptophan. Each record gives: CDR3 length, clone size, D gene, V gene, J gene, CDR3 DNA, CDR3 protein. A D gene is named only where the DNA matches it firmly. Clone sizes are given selectively: once, few, many, or a class where the clone is expanded.

16,.,TRBD2,TRBV29-1,TRBJ2-7,TGCAGCGTCGCGACTAGCGGGAATGCTATTACCTACGAGCAGTACTTC,CSVATSGNAITYEQYF
19,once,TRBD2,TRBV6-1,TRBJ2-1,TGTGCCAGCAGTGAAGCGCTAGCGGGAGGGTCCAGCTCCTACAATGAGCAGTTCTTC,CASSEALAGGSSSYNEQFF
13,.,.,TRBV5-4,TRBJ2-5,TGTGCCAGCAGCGCGCAGGGGATCGAGACCCAGTACTTC,CASSAQGIETQYF
13,.,.,TRBV18,TRBJ1-2,TGTGCCAGCTCCCCCGGGGCTAACTATGGCTACACCTTC,CASSPGANYGYTF
16,once,.,TRBV2,TRBJ2-4,TGTGCCAGCAGCCCTCCGGGAGCTAAAAACATAAACATTCAGTACTTC,CASSPPGAKNINIQYF
16,.,.,TRBV5-1,TRBJ1-3,TGCGCCAGCAGCTTGTTCTCTGCCCTGGAGGGAAACACCATATATTTT,CASSLFSALEGNTIYF
11,.,.,TRBV28,TRBJ2-7,TGTGCCAGCAGTCTATCGGGCGAGCAGTACTTC,CASSLSGEQYF
17,.,.,TRBV5-5,TRBJ2-5,TGTGCCAGCAGCTTTCAAGGGGCGAGAGGGGGACAAGAGACCCAGTACTTC,CASSFQGARGGQETQYF
11,.,.,TRBV5-1,TRBJ2-3,TGCGCCAGCAGCGAGTGGGATACGCAGTATTTT,CASSEWDTQYF
17,.,TRBD2,TRBV28,TRBJ2-3,TGTGCCAGCAGACCGCGGACTAGCGGGAGGGCCGCGGATACGCAGTATTTT,CASRPRTSGRAADTQYF
15,.,TRBD1,TRBV7-9,TRBJ2-7,TGTGCCAGCAGCTGGACAGGGGGCCCCTCGGGCGAGCAGTACTTC,CASSWTGGPSGEQYF
13,.,TRBD1,TRBV25-1,TRBJ2-7,TGTGCCAGCAGAGAACAGGGGTCTTACGAGCAGTACTTC,CASREQGSYEQYF
14,.,.,TRBV27,TRBJ2-7,TGTGCCAGCAGTTTAAACAGGGCCGTCTACGAGCAGTACTTC,CASSLNRAVYEQYF
14,.,.,TRBV6-5,TRBJ1-1,TGTGCCAGCAGTTCTACAGTTATGAACACTGAAGCTTTCTTT,CASSSTVMNTEAFF
13,.,TRBD1,TRBV30,TRBJ1-5,TGTGCCTGGGCGAGGAGGGGGCTCCCTTCCCAGCATTTT,CAWARRGLPSQHF
18,.,TRBD2,TRBV9,TRBJ2-2,TGTGCCAGCAGCGCACGTCCTAGGACTAGCGGGAACACCGGGGAGCTGTTTTTT,CASSARPRTSGNTGELFF
15,.,.,TRBV6-1,TRBJ2-3,TGTGCCAGCAGTCGCCTTGTGAGTAGCACAGATACGCAGTATTTT,CASSRLVSSTDTQYF
15,.,.,TRBV28,TRBJ2-7,TGTGCCAGCAGTTTGAGGTTAAAAATCTCCTACGAGCAGTACTTC,CASSLRLKISYEQYF
14,.,TRBD1,TRBV6-6,TRBJ2-7,TGTGCCAGCAGTCAGGACAGGGCGTCGAGCGAGCAGTACTTC,CASSQDRASSEQYF
12,.,.,TRBV29-1,TRBJ2-7,TGCAGCGTAGCACAGGGCCCCTACGAGCAGTACTTC,CSVAQGPYEQYF
16,.,TRBD1,TRBV10-3,TRBJ2-1,TGTGCCATCAGTGCAGCAGGGACAGGGTCTTACAATGAGCAGTTCTTC,CAISAAGTGSYNEQFF
14,.,.,TRBV4-2,TRBJ2-7,TGTGCCAGCAGCCAAGGGGGCGGAGCCTACGAGCAGTACTTC,CASSQGGGAYEQYF
13,.,TRBD2,TRBV15,TRBJ2-5,TGTGCCACCAGCACGGGCCCGGGGGGGACCCAGTACTTC,CATSTGPGGTQYF
15,.,TRBD2,TRBV5-4,TRBJ2-7,TGTGCCAGCAGCTTGTCACTAGCGGGAGTAGGTGAGCAGTACTTC,CASSLSLAGVGEQYF
15,.,.,TRBV11-1,TRBJ2-3,TGTGCCAGCAGCGACGGACAGATAGCCACAGATACGCAGTATTTT,CASSDGQIATDTQYF
12,.,TRBD1,TRBV6-6,TRBJ2-5,TGTGCCAGCAACACCCTTACAGGGGGTGTAAACTTC,CASNTLTGGVNF
15,.,.,TRBV23-1,TRBJ2-7,TGCGCCAGCAGTCCTCCCGGGAGAAGCGGCTACGAGCAGTACTTC,CASSPPGRSGYEQYF
14,.,TRBD2,TRBV6-1,TRBJ2-7,TGTGCCAGCCTTCTCGGACTAGGGCGTCTCGAGCAGTACTTC,CASLLGLGRLEQYF
10,few,.,TRBV29-1,TRBJ1-1,TGCAGCGTTGGAGACATCGAAGCTTTCTTT,CSVGDIEAFF
14,.,.,TRBV5-1,TRBJ2-5,TGCGCCAGCAGCTTGGGGGGGGTGCGAGAGACCCAGTACTTC,CASSLGGVRETQYF
18,.,.,TRBV5-1,TRBJ2-1,TGCGCCAGCAGCTCGGAGCAAACAGGGCTAGGGGGATACAATGAGCAGTTCTTC,CASSSEQTGLGGYNEQFF
16,.,TRBD1,TRBV6-1,TRBJ1-4,TGTGCCAGCAGTGGGGGACAGGGAGTCTCTAATGAAAAACTGTTTTTT,CASSGGQGVSNEKLFF
15,.,TRBD2,TRBV6-1,TRBJ2-7,TGTGCCAGCAGTGCAGCGGGAGGTGGGACCTACGAGCAGTACTTC,CASSAAGGGTYEQYF
14,.,TRBD2,TRBV29-1,TRBJ2-1,TGCAGCGCCGTAGGGCTAGCGGGGTGGGATGAGCAGTTCTTC,CSAVGLAGWDEQFF
11,.,.,TRBV11-2,TRBJ1-2,TGTGCCAGCAGTCCCGGGACAACGGGCACCTTC,CASSPGTTGTF
16,once,TRBD1,TRBV4-2,TRBJ1-1,TGTGCCAGCAGCCAAGCGGGGGGACAGGGGAATGAGGGGGCTTTCTTT,CASSQAGGQGNEGAFF
17,.,TRBD2,TRBV28,TRBJ2-1,TGTGCCAGCAGACCGGATCAAGGACTAGCGGGATACAATGAGCAGTTCTTC,CASRPDQGLAGYNEQFF
20,.,TRBD2,TRBV28,TRBJ2-1,TGTGCCAGCAGTCTTGCGGGACTAGCGGCATCGGGAGATTTAGGCAATGAGCAGTTCTTC,CASSLAGLAASGDLGNEQFF
14,.,TRBD1,TRBV11-2,TRBJ2-7,TGTGCCAGCAGCTTGGGACAGGGCCCCTACGAGCAGTACTTC,CASSLGQGPYEQYF